These 15 T cell receptor beta chains originate from one sample sequenced in a study of shared clonotypes between healthy human individuals. As defined, naive CD8 cells were CD45RO-negative and positively selected for CCR7, with terminally differentiated effector memory CD45RA+ cells excluded. Sequencing was performed with immunoSEQ multiplex PCR; in TCRdb, only in-frame clones are kept and a portion is missing. Found here are roughly 650,000 clones, 96% of them singletons; the top ten hold approximately 0.1%. The source material was naive CD8+ T cells sorted from blood. The receptors here all came from a woman aged 30 to 39 in good health.

The V gene is TRBV28, the J gene TRBJ2-7; 11 bases are shared with TRBD2. V was clipped by 5 bases and J by 0 bases; unmatched bases: 12. This CDR3 comprises 18 residues. CDR1 and CDR2 (germline): MDHEN, SYDVKM. The CDR3 DNA sequence: TGTGCCAGCAGTCCGCCGGAGGGCACTAGCGGGAGCTCCTACGAGCAGTACTTC. It yields the protein CASSPPEGTSGSSYEQYF. The full variable domain, completed using reference TRBV28 and TRBJ2-7, is DVKVTQSSRYLVKRTGEKVFLECVQDMDHENMFWYRQDPGLGLRLIYFSYDVKMKEKGDIPEGYSVSREKKERFSLILESASTNQTSMYLCASSPPEGTSGSSYEQYFGPGTRLTVT.

V gene TRBV23-1 combines with J gene TRBJ2-2; D unclear. TRBV23-1 is designated an ORF whose function remains uncertain. Between the trimmed V and J ends, which lost 10 bases and 5 bases, there was a span of 11 bases. This CDR3 is built from 12 residues. The CDR3 here is CANSTGTGELFF. CDR3 DNA sequence: TGCGCCAATTCTACCGGGACCGGGGAGCTGTTTTTT.

The rearrangement uses TRBV28 and TRBJ1-4; 9 bases are a match to TRBD1. The germline gives CDR1 MDHEN, CDR2 SYDVKM. V was clipped by 5 bases and J by 7 bases; unmatched bases: 5. The CDR3 spans 14 residues. The CDR3 loop is CASSQQGATEKLFF. CDR3 coding DNA: TGTGCCAGCAGTCAACAGGGGGCTACTGAAAAACTGTTTTTT.

This rearrangement joins TRBV28 to TRBJ2-6; D is unresolved. The CDR3 spans 15 residues. V lost 6 bases, J lost 0 bases, and 9 bases lay in between. The germline V gene encodes CDR1 MDHEN and CDR2 SYDVKM. CDR3 loop: CASSLGPSGANVLTF. The CDR3 DNA reads as TGTGCCAGCAGCCTTGGGCCCTCTGGGGCCAACGTCCTGACTTTC.

CDR3 residues: CAISESPAGTSVTDTQYF. The CDR3 nucleotides are TGTGCCATCAGTGAGTCTCCGGCCGGGACTAGCGTCACAGATACGCAGTATTTT. This rearrangement joins TRBV10-3 to TRBJ2-3; 10 bases align to TRBD2. Germline V gene sequence: CDR1 ENHRY, CDR2 SYGVKD. V shed 0 bases and J 2 bases; nucleotides not matched to a gene: 8. This CDR3 is built from 18 residues.

Remarks on this clone: This sample also contains other DNA sequences that code for the same CDR3. The J gene is TRBJ1-1, the V gene TRBV29-1; D is uncertain. The CDR3 runs 10 residues. Trimming pared 4 bases from V and 6 bases from J, leaving 6 bases between. Germline CDR1 is SQVTM and CDR2 is ANQGSEA. CDR3 protein: CSVGGAEAFF. CDR3 coding DNA: TGCAGCGTTGGCGGCGCTGAAGCTTTCTTT.

The chain employs TRBV19 and TRBJ1-1; D is possibly TRBD1 (5 bases). Trimming shortened V by 7 bases and J by 4 bases, and 22 bases separated the two germline ends. CDR3 length: 16 amino acids. Germline V gene data show CDR1 as LNHDA and CDR2 as SQIVND (reference sequence). CDR3 DNA: TGTGCCAGTATTTCGGTAGGTGCAGGGACGAGCACTGAAGCTTTCTTT. Translated, it gives CASISVGAGTSTEAFF. The complete variable domain, with remaining parts taken from reference TRBV19 and TRBJ1-1, reads DGGITQSPKYLFRKEGQNVTLSCEQNLNHDAMYWYRQDPGQGLRLIYYSQIVNDFQKGDIAEGYSVSREKKESFPLTVTSAQKNPTAFYLCASISVGAGTSTEAFFGQGTRLTVV.

DNA of the CDR3: TGTGCCAGCAGCGACCCTACCTCCTACAATGAGCAGTTCTTC. This encodes CASSDPTSYNEQFF. The chain has TRBV9 and TRBJ2-1; D gene ambiguous. Germline lookup yields CDR1 SGDLS and CDR2 YYNGEE. CDR3 length: 14 residues. V gave up 3 bases and J gave up 0 bases, with 7 bases separating them. Combining the CDR3 with reference TRBV9 and TRBJ2-1 gives the whole variable domain DSGVTQTPKHLITATGQRVTLRCSPRSGDLSVYWYQQSLDQGLQFLIQYYNGEERAKGNILERFSAQQFPDLHSELNLSSLELGDSALYFCASSDPTSYNEQFFGPGTRLTVL.

This sequence joins TRBV29-1 and TRBJ2-1; TRBD2 might be the D (6 bases). The germline gives CDR1 SQVTM, CDR2 ANQGSEA. CDR3 length: 14 amino acids. Trimming removed 3 bases from V and 7 bases from J, with 16 bases in between. As DNA, the CDR3 is TGCAGCGTTGAGGGACTCCGAACCATTAATGAGCAGTTCTTC. Its translation is CSVEGLRTINEQFF.

The CDR3 reads CASSSYSGTDNEKLFF. The CDR3 nucleotides read TGTGCCAGCAGTTCTTATTCCGGGACGGACAATGAAAAACTGTTTTTT. The V and J genes are TRBV28 and TRBJ1-4, with D maybe TRBD1 (5 bases). The CDR3 contains 16 residues. V shed 4 bases and J shed 5 bases, with 17 bases lying between them. Per the germline V gene, CDR1 is MDHEN and CDR2 is SYDVKM.

To note about this clone: Other DNA sequences from this sample encode an identical CDR3 as well. This rearrangement joins TRBV19 to TRBJ2-2, with D unclear. V lost 7 bases, J lost 0 bases, and 3 bases lay in between. Germline V gene lookup returns CDR1 LNHDA and CDR2 SQIVND (reference sequence). The CDR3 is made up of 12 amino acids. In nucleotides, the CDR3 is TGTGCCAGTATTACGAACACCGGGGAGCTGTTTTTT. Residues: CASITNTGELFF.

This chain links TRBV4-1 with TRBJ2-7; D might be TRBD1 (7 bases). CDR3 length equals 15 residues. The germline CDR1 and CDR2 sequences are MGHRA and YSYEKL. Trimming cost V 4 bases and J 7 bases, with 20 bases left between them. This CDR3 reads CASSRSRGRGDEQYF. In DNA form, the CDR3 reads TGCGCCAGCAGCCGCTCCCGGGGCAGGGGGGATGAGCAGTACTTC.

This chain links TRBV19 with TRBJ2-1, with D perhaps being TRBD1 or TRBD2 (7 bases each). Germline assignment: CDR1 LNHDA and CDR2 SQIVND (reference sequence). The CDR3 is made up of 13 amino acids. V lost 10 bases and J lost 8, with 18 bases in between. CDR3 DNA: TGTGCCACTCTCGTGCAGGGGGGGCATGAGCAGTTCTTC. It is translated as CATLVQGGHEQFF.

Only one count was recorded for this clone. This chain connects TRBV27 to TRBJ2-7, with 7 bases identical to TRBD2. V dropped 5 bases and J dropped 0; count of bases not matched to a gene: 10. The germline CDR1 and CDR2 sequences are MNHEY and SMNVEV (reference sequence). This CDR3 has 16 residues. The CDR3 loop is CASSMITSESSYEQYF. In nucleotides, the CDR3 is TGTGCCAGCAGTATGATCACTAGCGAGAGCTCCTACGAGCAGTACTTC.

The chain links TRBV28 to TRBJ1-2; D remains unclear. The CDR3 sequence is 18 residues long. Germline CDR1 MDHEN, CDR2 SYDVKM. V was clipped by 6 bases and J by 3 bases, with 26 bases between them. The CDR3 sequence: CASSLVRTSRGSDYGYTF. CDR3 DNA sequence: TGTGCCAGCAGCCTTGTTAGGACCAGCCGAGGGTCGGACTATGGCTACACCTTC.